Below, one T cell receptor (beta chain) is given with its context. Its antigen remains unidentified. The sample is drawn from a study of CD8 T cells in ankylosing spondylitis. General study results and limits: There was a TCR beta motif, made of eight highly homologous variants, that appeared characteristic of ankylosing spondylitis blood. Reports say disease-linked clones showed up significantly more in matched ankylosing spondylitis synovial fluid.

Using its own MiXCR run on the 5' RACE reads, TCRdb lists one record per CDR3 protein. The sample includes approximately 350,000 distinct CDR3 sequences, roughly 14% of them seen just once. Trimming left V 1 base short and J 0 bases short, with 9 bases between. This CDR3 has 15 residues. Germline assignment: CDR1 LNHNV and CDR2 YYDKDF (reference sequence). The chain carries TRBV15 and TRBJ1-2; no clear D. This TCR was sampled from a male donor with ankylosing spondylitis or in good health (not recorded which). The sequenced sample consisted of blood, either unsorted or a sorted T cell fraction (not recorded which). The CDR3 sequence: CATSRAIDSNYGYTF. CDR3 coding DNA: TGTGCCACCAGCAGAGCGATAGACTCTAACTATGGCTACACCTTC.